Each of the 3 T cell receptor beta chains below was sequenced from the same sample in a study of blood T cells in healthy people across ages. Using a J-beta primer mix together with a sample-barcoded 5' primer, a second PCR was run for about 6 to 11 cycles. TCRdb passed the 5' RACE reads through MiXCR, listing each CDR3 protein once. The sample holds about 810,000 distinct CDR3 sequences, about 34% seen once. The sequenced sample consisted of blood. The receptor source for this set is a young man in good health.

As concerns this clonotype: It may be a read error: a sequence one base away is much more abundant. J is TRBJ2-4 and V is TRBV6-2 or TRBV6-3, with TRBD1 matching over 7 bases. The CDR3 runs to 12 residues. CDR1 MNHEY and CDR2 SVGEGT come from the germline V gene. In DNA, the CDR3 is TGTGTCAGCAGCACAGGGGATTACATTCAGTACTTC. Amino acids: CVSSTGDYIQYF.

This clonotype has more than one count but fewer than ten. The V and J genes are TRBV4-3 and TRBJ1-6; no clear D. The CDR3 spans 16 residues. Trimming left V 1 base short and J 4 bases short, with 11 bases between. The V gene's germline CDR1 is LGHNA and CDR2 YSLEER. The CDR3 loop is CASSQGATLYNSPLHF. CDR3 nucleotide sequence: TGCGCCAGCAGCCAAGGGGCGACTCTTTATAATTCACCCCTCCACTTT.

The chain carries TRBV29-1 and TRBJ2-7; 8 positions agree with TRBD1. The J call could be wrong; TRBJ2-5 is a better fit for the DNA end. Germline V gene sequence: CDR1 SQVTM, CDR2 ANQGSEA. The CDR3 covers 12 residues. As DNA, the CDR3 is TGCAGCGTTGAGCAGGGGGCAGAGACCCAGTACTTC. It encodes CSVEQGAETQYF.